This passage covers 21 T cell receptor beta chains from one sample sequenced in a study of shared clonotypes between healthy human individuals. Clones were sequenced by immunoSEQ multiplex PCR, and TCRdb holds only the in-frame ones, with some missing. The sample has about 1 million clones; roughly 80% are singletons. Sequencing was done on a sample of memory CD4+ T cells sorted from blood. Subset described: CD45RA-negative fraction. All receptors come from a man aged 18 to 29 in good health.

This chain uses TRBV30 with TRBJ2-1; D assignment may be TRBD1 or TRBD2 (6 bases each). The V end was cut by 0 bases, the J end by 6 bases, with 12 bases between. Looked up from germline, CDR1 is GTSNPN and CDR2 is SVGIG (reference sequence). The CDR3 has 14 residues. CDR3 in DNA: TGTGCCTGGAGTGTACTAGGGGGGTCCAATGAGCAGTTCTTC. Translating it yields CAWSVLGGSNEQFF.

This chain joins TRBV7-9 and TRBJ2-2; no firm D call. In germline, CDR1 is SEHNR, CDR2 FQNEAQ (reference sequence). Trimming left V 0 bases short and J 1 base short, with 9 bases between. This CDR3 has 16 amino acids. The CDR3 DNA is TGTGCCAGCAGCTTAGCGGGCAGTGTGAACACCGGGGAGCTGTTTTTT. This encodes CASSLAGSVNTGELFF. The full variable domain, with the rest looked up from reference TRBV7-9 and TRBJ2-2, is DTGVSQNPRHKITKRGQNVTFRCDPISEHNRLYWYRQTLGQGPEFLTYFQNEAQLEKSRLLSDRFSAERPKGSFSTLEIQRTEQGDSAMYLCASSLAGSVNTGELFFGEGSRLTVL.

There are a few counts of this clone. This chain links TRBV28 with TRBJ2-7, with D tentatively TRBD1 (6 bases). The CDR3 runs 14 residues. Per germline, CDR1 MDHEN and CDR2 SYDVKM. Trimming took off 7 bases at V and 2 bases at J, with 15 bases between the two ends. CDR3 sequence reads: CASTPLQGTYEQYF. CDR3 DNA sequence: TGTGCCAGCACCCCTTTACAGGGTACCTACGAGCAGTACTTC.

This clone has at least ten counts. The same CDR3 is also encoded by other DNA sequences in this sample. The gene calls are TRBV7-2 and TRBJ2-2; D unclear. Germline V lookup: CDR1 SGHTA, CDR2 FQGNSA. V lost 1 base and J lost 2, with 8 bases in between. The CDR3 contains 15 residues. The DNA of the CDR3 is TGTGCCAGCAGCTTAGTTGCGCCTAACACCGGGGAGCTGTTTTTT. This codes for CASSLVAPNTGELFF.

The V and J genes are TRBV29-1 and TRBJ2-1; 10 positions match TRBD2. CDR1 is SQVTM, CDR2 ANQGSEA, per germline. Trimming cost V 6 bases and J 7 bases; bases outside gene matches: 18. This CDR3 is 17 amino acids long. The DNA of the CDR3 is TGCAGCGTCGATGGGACCACTCTAGCGGGAGCTGATAATGAGCAGTTCTTC. Amino acid sequence: CSVDGTTLAGADNEQFF.

For this clone: Given a much more abundant clone one base away, this may be a read error. Other DNA sequences in this specimen translate into the identical CDR3. The chain is built from TRBV7-9 and TRBJ2-3, with unresolved D. Deletions cut 5 bases from V and 2 bases from J, with 5 bases between. This CDR3 has 12 residues. The V gene's germline CDR1 is SEHNR and CDR2 FQNEAQ (reference sequence). CDR3 sequence reads: CASSPNTDTQYF. CDR3 nucleotides: TGTGCCAGCAGCCCCAACACAGATACGCAGTATTTT.

This clone appeared a few times. The chain carries TRBV6-1 and TRBJ2-5; either TRBD1 or TRBD2 may fit D (5 bases each). V dropped 9 bases and J dropped 5 bases, with 10 bases sitting between them. CDR3 length equals 11 residues. Germline V gene lookup returns CDR1 MNHNS and CDR2 SASEGT. The CDR3 region is CARGEGETQYF. CDR3 nucleotide sequence: TGTGCCAGGGGAGAGGGGGAGACCCAGTACTTC.

This rearrangement joins TRBV27 to TRBJ1-1, with D perhaps matching TRBD1 (5 bases). This CDR3 region has 13 residues. V was cut by 9 bases and J by 1 base, with 12 bases left in between. From germline, CDR1 is MNHEY and CDR2 SMNVEV (reference sequence). CDR3 sequence (DNA): TGTGCCAGTTGGGGCAGAGAGAACACTGAAGCTTTCTTT. This encodes CASWGRENTEAFF.

The genes are TRBV6-6 and TRBJ2-1; no clear D. Trimming cost V 0 bases and J 7 bases, with 16 bases left between them. Looked up from germline, CDR1 is MNHNY and CDR2 is SVGAGI (reference sequence). This CDR3 has 16 residues. CDR3 protein: CASSYSTSGRPNEQFF. CDR3 coding DNA: TGTGCCAGCAGTTACTCGACGAGTGGCAGGCCGAATGAGCAGTTCTTC.

The chain couples TRBV5-1 to TRBJ1-1; D might be TRBD1 (5 bases). This CDR3 region has 15 residues. V lost 3 bases and J 1 base, leaving 13 bases between the germline ends. The germline gives CDR1 SGHRS, CDR2 YFSETQ. DNA of the CDR3: TGCGCCAGCAGCTCCCTGTGGGGCCAGAACACTGAAGCTTTCTTT. Encoded protein: CASSSLWGQNTEAFF.

The chain recombines TRBV7-8 with TRBJ1-2; D is perhaps TRBD1 (5 bases). CDR3 length: 15 residues. V gave up 6 bases and J gave up 0 bases, with 14 bases separating them. Germline V CDR1 and CDR2: SGHVS, FQNEAQ. CDR3 protein: CASRPGRFTNYGYTF. CDR3 bases: TGTGCCAGCAGGCCAGGGAGGTTCACTAACTATGGCTACACCTTC.

The sample holds a few counts of this clone. The chain couples TRBV4-1 to TRBJ1-1; D ambiguous. The germline V gene has CDR1 MGHRA and CDR2 YSYEKL. This CDR3 contains 14 residues. The V end was cut by 0 bases, the J end by 7 bases, with 12 bases between. CDR3 DNA sequence: TGCGCCAGCAGCCAAGATCGAGCAGTCGGTGAAGCTTTCTTT. It codes for CASSQDRAVGEAFF.

The chain combines TRBV27 with TRBJ1-1, with D tentatively TRBD1 (6 bases). The CDR3 sequence is 14 residues long. Germline-derived CDR1 and CDR2 are MNHEY and SMNVEV (reference sequence). V was pared by 8 bases and J by 4 bases, with 17 bases between. The CDR3 sequence is CASCKTGWGTEAFF. The CDR3 DNA is TGTGCCAGCTGTAAGACAGGATGGGGCACTGAAGCTTTCTTT.

The V and J genes are TRBV19 and TRBJ2-7; D is perhaps TRBD2 (6 bases). Trimming removed 3 bases from V and 0 bases from J, with 9 bases in between. The CDR3 totals 14 residues. The germline V gene encodes CDR1 LNHDA and CDR2 SQIVND (reference sequence). Here the CDR3 reads CASSIGGTSYEQYF. The DNA of the CDR3 is TGTGCCAGTAGTATTGGGGGGACCTCCTACGAGCAGTACTTC.

V gene TRBV19 combines with J gene TRBJ1-3; weak D call: TRBD1 (5 bases). The V end lost 2 bases, the J end lost 0 bases, and 17 bases lay between the germline ends. Germline loops: CDR1 LNHDA, CDR2 SQIVND (reference sequence). The CDR3 contains 18 residues. As DNA, the CDR3 is TGTGCCAGTAGTATACCTCCAAGGGGAAGCAGCTCTGGAAACACCATATATTTT. Protein: CASSIPPRGSSSGNTIYF.

This sequence joins TRBV6-1 and TRBJ1-2, with TRBD1 identical over 9 bases. The trim removed 6 bases at V and 7 bases at J, leaving 9 bases unmatched. The CDR3 has 14 residues. Germline CDR1 and CDR2: MNHNS and SASEGT. The CDR3 bases are TGTGCCAGCAGGGCGGACAGGGGCCGCTCTGGCTACACCTTC. It codes for CASRADRGRSGYTF.

The chain couples TRBV6-1 to TRBJ1-6, with D hard to call. Per germline, CDR1 MNHNS and CDR2 SASEGT. The CDR3 sequence is 12 residues long. V was clipped by 3 bases and J by 10 bases, with 7 bases between them. CDR3 sequence reads: CASSDWNSPLHF. CDR3 coding DNA: TGTGCCAGCAGTGATTGGAACTCACCCCTCCACTTT.

As concerns this clone: This same CDR3 is encoded by further DNA sequences in the sample. V gene TRBV10-3 combines with J gene TRBJ2-3, with 8 positions matching TRBD2. V dropped 5 bases and J dropped 0; count of bases not matched to a gene: 4. The CDR3 is 15 amino acids. The germline V gene has CDR1 ENHRY and CDR2 SYGVKD. CDR3 sequence reads: CAISRTSGSTDTQYF. The CDR3 DNA reads as TGTGCCATCAGTCGAACTAGCGGAAGCACAGATACGCAGTATTTT.

This sequence joins TRBV5-6 and TRBJ1-2; tentatively, D is TRBD1 (6 bases). Germline V lookup: CDR1 SGHDT, CDR2 YYEEEE. The CDR3 is made up of 15 amino acids. V was shortened by 4 bases and J by 4 bases, with 17 bases between the two germline ends. The CDR3 here is CASSPTARTVYGYTF. CDR3 DNA sequence: TGTGCCAGCAGCCCCACAGCCCGGACAGTCTATGGCTACACCTTC.

This rearrangement joins TRBV7-6 to TRBJ2-1; 14 nucleotides agree with TRBD2. Looked up from germline, CDR1 is SGHVS and CDR2 is FNYEAQ. The V segment lost 4 bases and the J segment 10 bases; nucleotides outside the gene matches: 18. This CDR3 comprises 19 residues. The CDR3 DNA follows: TGTGCCAGCAGCTCATCCCTGGGGCCGGGACTAGCGGGAGTGGGAGAGCAGTTCTTC. Protein product: CASSSSLGPGLAGVGEQFF.

The V call is TRBV30, the J call TRBJ2-5; D not resolved. V was clipped by 5 bases and J by 5 bases, with 12 bases between them. This CDR3 comprises 12 residues. CDR1 and CDR2 from the germline V gene are GTSNPN and SVGIG (reference sequence). The chain's CDR3 is CAWASQAETQYF. The CDR3, as DNA: TGTGCCTGGGCTTCTCAAGCTGAGACCCAGTACTTC.